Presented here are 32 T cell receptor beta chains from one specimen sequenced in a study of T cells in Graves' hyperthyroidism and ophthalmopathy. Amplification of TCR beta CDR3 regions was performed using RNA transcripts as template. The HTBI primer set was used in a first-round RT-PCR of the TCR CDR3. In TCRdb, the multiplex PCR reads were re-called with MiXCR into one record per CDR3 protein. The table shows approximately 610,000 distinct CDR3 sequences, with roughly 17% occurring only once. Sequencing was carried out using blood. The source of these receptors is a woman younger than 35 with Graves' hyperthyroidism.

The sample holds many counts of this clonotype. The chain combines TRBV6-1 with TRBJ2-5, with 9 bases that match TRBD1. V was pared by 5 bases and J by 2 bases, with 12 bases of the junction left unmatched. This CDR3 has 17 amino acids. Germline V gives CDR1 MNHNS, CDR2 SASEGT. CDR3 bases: TGTGCCAGCAGTTATTGGGTGGGGGACAGGGCTCAAGAGACCCAGTACTTC. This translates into CASSYWVGDRAQETQYF.

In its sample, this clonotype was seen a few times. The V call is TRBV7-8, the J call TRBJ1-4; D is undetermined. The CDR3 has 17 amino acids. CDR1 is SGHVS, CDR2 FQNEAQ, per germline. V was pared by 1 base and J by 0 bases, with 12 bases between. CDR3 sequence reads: CASSLGFWEATNEKLFF. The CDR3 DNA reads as TGTGCCAGCAGCTTAGGCTTTTGGGAAGCAACTAATGAAAAACTGTTTTTT.

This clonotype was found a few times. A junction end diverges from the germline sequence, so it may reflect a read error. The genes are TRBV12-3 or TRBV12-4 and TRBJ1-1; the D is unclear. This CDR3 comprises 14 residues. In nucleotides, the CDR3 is TGTGCCAGCAGTTACGCACACCAGAACACTGGAGCTTTCTTT. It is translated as CASSYAHQNTGAFF.

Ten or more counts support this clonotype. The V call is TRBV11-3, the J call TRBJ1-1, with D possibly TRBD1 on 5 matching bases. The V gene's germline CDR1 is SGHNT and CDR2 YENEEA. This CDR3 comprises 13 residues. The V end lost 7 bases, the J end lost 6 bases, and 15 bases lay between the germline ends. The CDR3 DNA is TGTGCCAGCATGGGGGGTTCTTTCCCTGAAGCTTTCTTT. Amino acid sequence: CASMGGSFPEAFF.

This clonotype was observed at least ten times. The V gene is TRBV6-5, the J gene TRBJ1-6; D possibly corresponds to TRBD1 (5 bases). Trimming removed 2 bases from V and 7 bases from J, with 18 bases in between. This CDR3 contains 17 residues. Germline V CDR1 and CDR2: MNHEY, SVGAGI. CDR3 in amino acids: CASSYRMGDQTNSPLHF. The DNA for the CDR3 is TGTGCCAGCAGTTACCGGATGGGGGATCAAACAAATTCACCCCTCCACTTT.

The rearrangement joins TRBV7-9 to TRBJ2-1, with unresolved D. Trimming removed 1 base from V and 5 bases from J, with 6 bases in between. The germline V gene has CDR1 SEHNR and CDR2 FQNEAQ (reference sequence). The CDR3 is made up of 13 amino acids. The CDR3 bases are TGTGCCAGCAGCTTAGACTCAAACAATGAGCAGTTCTTC. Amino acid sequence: CASSLDSNNEQFF.

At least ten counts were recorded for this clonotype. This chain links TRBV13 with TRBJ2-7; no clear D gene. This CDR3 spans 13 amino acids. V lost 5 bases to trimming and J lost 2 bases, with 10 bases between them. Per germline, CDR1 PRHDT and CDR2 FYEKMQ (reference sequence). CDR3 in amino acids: CASSQDRTYEQYF. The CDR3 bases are TGTGCCAGCAGCCAGGATCGTACCTACGAGCAGTACTTC.

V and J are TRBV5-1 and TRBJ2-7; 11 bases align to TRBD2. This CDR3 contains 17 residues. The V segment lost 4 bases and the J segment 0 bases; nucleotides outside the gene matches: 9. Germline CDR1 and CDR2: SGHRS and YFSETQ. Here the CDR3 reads CASSGWTSGRSSYEQYF. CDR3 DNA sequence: TGCGCCAGCAGCGGGTGGACTAGCGGGCGAAGCTCCTACGAGCAGTACTTC.

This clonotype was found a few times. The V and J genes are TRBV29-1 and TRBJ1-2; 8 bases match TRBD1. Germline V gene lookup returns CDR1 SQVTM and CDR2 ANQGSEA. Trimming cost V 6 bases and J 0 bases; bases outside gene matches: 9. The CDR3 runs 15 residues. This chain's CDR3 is CSVQGAGTTNYGYTF. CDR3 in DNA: TGCAGCGTCCAGGGGGCCGGCACAACTAACTATGGCTACACCTTC.

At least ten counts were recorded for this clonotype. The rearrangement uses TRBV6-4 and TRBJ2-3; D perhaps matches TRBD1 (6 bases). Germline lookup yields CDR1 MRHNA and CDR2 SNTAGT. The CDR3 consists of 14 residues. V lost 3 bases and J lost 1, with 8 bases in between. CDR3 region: CASSEAGGTDTQYF. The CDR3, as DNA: TGTGCCAGCAGTGAGGCAGGGGGCACAGATACGCAGTATTTT.

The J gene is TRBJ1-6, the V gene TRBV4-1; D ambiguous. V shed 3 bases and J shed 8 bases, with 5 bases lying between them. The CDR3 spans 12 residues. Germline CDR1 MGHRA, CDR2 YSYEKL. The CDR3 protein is CASSHLYSPLHF. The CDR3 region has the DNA TGCGCCAGCAGCCACCTCTATTCACCCCTCCACTTT.

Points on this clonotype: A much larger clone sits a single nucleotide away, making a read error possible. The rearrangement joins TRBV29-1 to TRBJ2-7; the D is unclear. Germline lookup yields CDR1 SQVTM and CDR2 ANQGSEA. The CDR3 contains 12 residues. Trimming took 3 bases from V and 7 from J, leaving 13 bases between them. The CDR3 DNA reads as TGCAGCGTTGACCTCTCCCCTGATGAGCAGTACTTC. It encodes CSVDLSPDEQYF.

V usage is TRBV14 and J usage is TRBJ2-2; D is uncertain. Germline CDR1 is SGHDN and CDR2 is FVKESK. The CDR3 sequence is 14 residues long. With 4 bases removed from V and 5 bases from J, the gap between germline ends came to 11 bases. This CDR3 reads CASSRKRGTGELFF. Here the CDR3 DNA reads TGTGCCAGCAGCCGAAAACGTGGGACCGGGGAGCTGTTTTTT.

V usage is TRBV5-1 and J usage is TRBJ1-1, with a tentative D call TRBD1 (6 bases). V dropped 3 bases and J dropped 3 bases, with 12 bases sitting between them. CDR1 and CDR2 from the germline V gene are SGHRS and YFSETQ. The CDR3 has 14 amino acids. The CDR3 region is CASSSQGRDTEAFF. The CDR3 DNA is TGCGCCAGCAGCTCACAGGGTCGGGACACTGAAGCTTTCTTT.

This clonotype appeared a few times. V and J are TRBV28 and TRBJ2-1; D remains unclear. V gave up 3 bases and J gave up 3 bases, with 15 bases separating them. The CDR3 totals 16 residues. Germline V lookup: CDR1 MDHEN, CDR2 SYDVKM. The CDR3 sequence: CASSLVVKRDYNEQFF. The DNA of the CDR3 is TGTGCCAGCAGTTTGGTAGTTAAGAGAGACTACAATGAGCAGTTCTTC.

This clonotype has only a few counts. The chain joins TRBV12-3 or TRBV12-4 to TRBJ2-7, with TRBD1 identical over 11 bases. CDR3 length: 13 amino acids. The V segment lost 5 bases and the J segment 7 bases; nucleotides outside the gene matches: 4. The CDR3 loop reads CASSRTGGGEQYF. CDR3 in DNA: TGTGCCAGCAGTCGGACAGGGGGCGGGGAGCAGTACTTC.

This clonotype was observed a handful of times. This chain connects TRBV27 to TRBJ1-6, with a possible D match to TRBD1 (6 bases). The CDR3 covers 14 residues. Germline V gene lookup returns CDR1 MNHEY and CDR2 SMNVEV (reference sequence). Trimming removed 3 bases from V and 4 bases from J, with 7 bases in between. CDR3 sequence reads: CASSLGTYNSPLHF. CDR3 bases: TGTGCCAGCAGTTTGGGGACATATAATTCACCCCTCCACTTT.

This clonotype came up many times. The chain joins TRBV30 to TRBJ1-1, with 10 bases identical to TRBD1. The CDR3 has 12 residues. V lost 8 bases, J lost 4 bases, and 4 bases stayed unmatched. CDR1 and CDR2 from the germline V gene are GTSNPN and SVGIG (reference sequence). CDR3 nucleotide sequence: TGTGCCGGGGACAGGGGTAGCACTGAAGCTTTCTTT. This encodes CAGDRGSTEAFF.

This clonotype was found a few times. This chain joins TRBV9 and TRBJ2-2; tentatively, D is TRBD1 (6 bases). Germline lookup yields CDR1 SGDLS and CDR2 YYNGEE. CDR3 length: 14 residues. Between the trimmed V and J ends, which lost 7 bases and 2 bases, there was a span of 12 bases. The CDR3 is CASSVGHNTGELFF. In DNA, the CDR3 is TGTGCCAGCTCGGTGGGACACAACACCGGGGAGCTGTTTTTT.

The CDR3 loop reads CASSPHDRAGGYTF. The DNA for the CDR3 is TGTGCCAGCAGCCCTCACGACAGGGCGGGTGGCTACACCTTC. The chain couples TRBV28 to TRBJ1-2; 7 bases are shared with TRBD1. Germline V gene sequence: CDR1 MDHEN, CDR2 SYDVKM. The V gene end was trimmed by 6 bases and the J gene end by 7 bases; junction bases not matched to a gene: 11. This CDR3 has 14 residues.

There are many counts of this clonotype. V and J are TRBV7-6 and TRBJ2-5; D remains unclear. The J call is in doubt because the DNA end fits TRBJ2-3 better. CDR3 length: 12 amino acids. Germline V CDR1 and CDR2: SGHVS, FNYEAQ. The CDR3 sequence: CASSLGAETQYF. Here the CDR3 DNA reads TGTGCCAGCAGCTTAGGTGCCGAAACGCAGTATTTT.

CDR3 protein: CASSQKQGGYEQYF. CDR3 DNA sequence: TGCGCCAGCAGCCAAAAACAGGGGGGCTACGAGCAGTACTTC. This chain links TRBV4-1 with TRBJ2-7, with 8 bases fitting TRBD1. This CDR3 comprises 14 residues. Germline trimming cut 2 bases from V and 3 bases from J; bases unmatched to any gene: 3. Germline CDR1 and CDR2: MGHRA and YSYEKL.

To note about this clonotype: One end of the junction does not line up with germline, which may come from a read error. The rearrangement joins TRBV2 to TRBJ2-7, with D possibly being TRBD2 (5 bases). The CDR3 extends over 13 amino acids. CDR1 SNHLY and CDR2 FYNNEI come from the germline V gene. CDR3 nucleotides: TGTGCCAGCAGGACGGGGATACCCTACGAGCAGTGCTTC. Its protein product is CASRTGIPYEQCF.

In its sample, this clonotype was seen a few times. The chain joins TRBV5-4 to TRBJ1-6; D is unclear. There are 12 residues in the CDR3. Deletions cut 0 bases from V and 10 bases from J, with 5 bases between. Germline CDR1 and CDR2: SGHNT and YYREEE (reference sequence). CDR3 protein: CASSLGSSPLHF. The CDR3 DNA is TGTGCCAGCAGCTTGGGAAGCTCACCCCTCCACTTT. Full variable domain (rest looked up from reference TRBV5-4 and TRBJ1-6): ETGVTQSPTHLIKTRGQQVTLRCSSQSGHNTVSWYQQALGQGPQFIFQYYREEENGRGNFPPRFSGLQFPNYSSELNVNALELDDSALYLCASSLGSSPLHFGNGTRLTVT.

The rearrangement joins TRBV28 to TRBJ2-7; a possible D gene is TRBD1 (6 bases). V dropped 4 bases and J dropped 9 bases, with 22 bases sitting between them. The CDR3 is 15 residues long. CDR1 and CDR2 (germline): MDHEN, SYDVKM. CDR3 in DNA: TGTGCCAGCAGTTCTTCCAAAGGACAGTCTGACGGGCAGTACTTC. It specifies CASSSSKGQSDGQYF.

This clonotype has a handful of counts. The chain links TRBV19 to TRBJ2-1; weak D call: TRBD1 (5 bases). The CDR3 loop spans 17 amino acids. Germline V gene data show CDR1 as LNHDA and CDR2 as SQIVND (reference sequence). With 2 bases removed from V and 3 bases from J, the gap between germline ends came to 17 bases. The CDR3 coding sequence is TGTGCCAGTAGTATATACCCCGTTGGTCAGGGCTACAATGAGCAGTTCTTC. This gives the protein CASSIYPVGQGYNEQFF.

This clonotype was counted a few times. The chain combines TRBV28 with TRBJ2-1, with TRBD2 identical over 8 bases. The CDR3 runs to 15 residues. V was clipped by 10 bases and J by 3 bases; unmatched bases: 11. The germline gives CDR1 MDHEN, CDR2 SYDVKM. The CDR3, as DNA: TGTGCCAACACCCTGGGTAGCGGGGTCTACAATGAGCAGTTCTTC. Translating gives CANTLGSGVYNEQFF. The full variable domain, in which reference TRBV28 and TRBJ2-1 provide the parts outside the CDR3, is DVKVTQSSRYLVKRTGEKVFLECVQDMDHENMFWYRQDPGLGLRLIYFSYDVKMKEKGDIPEGYSVSREKKERFSLILESASTNQTSMYLCANTLGSGVYNEQFFGPGTRLTVL.

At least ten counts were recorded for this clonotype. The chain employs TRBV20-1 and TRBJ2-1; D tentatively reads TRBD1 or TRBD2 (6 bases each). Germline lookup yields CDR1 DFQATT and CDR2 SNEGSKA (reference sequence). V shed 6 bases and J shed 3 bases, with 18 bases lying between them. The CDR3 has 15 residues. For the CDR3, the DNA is TGCAGTGCCCCCAGCCGACAGGAGGGCTACAATGAGCAGTTCTTC. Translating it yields CSAPSRQEGYNEQFF.

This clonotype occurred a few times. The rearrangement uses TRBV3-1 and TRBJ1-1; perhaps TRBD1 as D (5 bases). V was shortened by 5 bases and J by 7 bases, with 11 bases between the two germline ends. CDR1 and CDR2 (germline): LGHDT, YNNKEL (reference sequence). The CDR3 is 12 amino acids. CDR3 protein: CASSDPRGEAFF. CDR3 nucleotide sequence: TGTGCCAGCAGCGACCCGAGGGGTGAAGCTTTCTTT.

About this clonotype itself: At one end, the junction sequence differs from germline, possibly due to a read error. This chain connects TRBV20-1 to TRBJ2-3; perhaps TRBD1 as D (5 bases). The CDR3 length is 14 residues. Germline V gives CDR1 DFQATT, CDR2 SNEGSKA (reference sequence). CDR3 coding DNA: TGCAATGCTAGTACAGGTCCGGGCACAGATACGCAGTATTTT. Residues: CNASTGPGTDTQYF.

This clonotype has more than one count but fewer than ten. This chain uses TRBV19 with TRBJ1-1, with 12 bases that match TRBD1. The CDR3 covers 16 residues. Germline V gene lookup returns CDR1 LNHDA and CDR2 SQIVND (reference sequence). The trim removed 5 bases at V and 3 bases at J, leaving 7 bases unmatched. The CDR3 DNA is TGTGCCAGTAGTCCCCCGGGACAGGGGGCTTACACTGAAGCTTTCTTT. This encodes CASSPPGQGAYTEAFF.

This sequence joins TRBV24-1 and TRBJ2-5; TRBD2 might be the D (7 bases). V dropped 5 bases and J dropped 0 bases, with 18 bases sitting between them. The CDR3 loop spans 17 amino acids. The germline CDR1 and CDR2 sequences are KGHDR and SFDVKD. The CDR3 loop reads CATSGRGLADYQETQYF. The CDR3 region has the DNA TGTGCCACCAGTGGACGGGGGCTAGCGGATTACCAAGAGACCCAGTACTTC.